The 24 T cell receptor beta chains given below trace back to one sample, sequenced in a study of T cells in tuberculosis. The table came from immunoSEQ multiplex PCR; TCRdb's copy has only in-frame clones and leaves some out. The repertoire holds fewer than 30,000 clones, with roughly 93% as singletons. The sample was PBMCs. These receptors all stem from a donor aged 10-35 years with latent tuberculosis or without tuberculosis infection.

The chain uses TRBV9 and TRBJ1-2, with TRBD1 matching over 9 bases. The CDR3 extends over 17 amino acids. The germline V gene encodes CDR1 SGDLS and CDR2 YYNGEE. Losses at the gene ends were 0 bases for V and 6 bases for J; bases not matched to a gene: 12. The DNA for the CDR3 is TGTGCCAGCAGCGTAGGGGGCACCGGGACAGGGAGGGATGGCTACACCTTC. It yields the protein CASSVGGTGTGRDGYTF.

The rearrangement joins TRBV2 to TRBJ2-3; TRBD2 aligns across 12 bases. J was trimmed by 5 bases and V by 9 bases; bases with no gene match: 6. Germline V CDR1 and CDR2: SNHLY, FYNNEI. This CDR3 comprises 14 residues. The DNA of the CDR3 is TGTGCCAGTCTAGCGGGGGGGCCTATAGATACGCAGTATTTT. Its protein product is CASLAGGPIDTQYF. The full variable domain, rest sourced from reference TRBV2 and TRBJ2-3, is EPEVTQTPSHQVTQMGQEVILRCVPISNHLYFYWYRQILGQKVEFLVSFYNNEISEKSEIFDDQFSVERPDGSNFTLKIRSTKLEDSAMYFCASLAGGPIDTQYFGPGTRLTVL.

This CDR3 is CASSQEGTSSYEQYF. CDR3 sequence (DNA): TGTGCCAGCAGCCAAGAAGGGACAAGCTCCTACGAGCAGTACTTC. This chain connects TRBV4-2 to TRBJ2-7, with a tentative D call TRBD1 (6 bases). CDR1 is LGHNA, CDR2 YNFKEQ, per germline. The CDR3 is 15 amino acids. The V gene lost 0 bases and the J gene lost 0 bases, with 9 bases spanning the gap.

V gene TRBV23-1 combines with J gene TRBJ1-5; no reliable D call. TRBV23-1 is noted as an ORF with a role that remains uncertain. This CDR3 region has 10 residues. Trimming left V 3 bases short and J 8 bases short, with 2 bases between. The CDR3 is CASSHKPQHF. The CDR3 nucleotides are TGCGCCAGCAGTCATAAGCCCCAGCATTTT.

The CDR3 DNA sequence: TGTGCCAGCTCACCACCGGGGGGAGGGGGTGACTACTACGAGCAGTACTTC. Amino acid sequence: CASSPPGGGGDYYEQYF. The V gene is TRBV18, the J gene TRBJ2-7; the D gene is possibly TRBD2 (7 bases). The V gene's germline CDR1 is KGHSH and CDR2 LQKENI. V was clipped by 0 bases and J by 3 bases, with 18 bases between them. The CDR3 has 17 residues.

The V call is TRBV7-2, the J call TRBJ2-1; 14 bases fit TRBD2. The trim removed 2 bases at V and 6 bases at J, leaving 6 bases unmatched. Germline CDR1 is SGHTA and CDR2 is FQGNSA. The CDR3 is 17 residues long. The chain's CDR3 is CASSLILGLAGGNEQFF. As DNA, the CDR3 is TGTGCCAGCAGCTTAATTCTAGGACTAGCGGGAGGCAATGAGCAGTTCTTC.

This chain joins TRBV6-5 and TRBJ1-2; tentative D call: TRBD1 (6 bases). V was shortened by 7 bases and J by 6 bases, with 18 bases between the two germline ends. The CDR3 contains 14 residues. Germline values: CDR1 MNHEY, CDR2 SVGAGI. CDR3 in amino acids: CASKYQQGYNGYTF. In DNA form, the CDR3 reads TGTGCCAGCAAATACCAACAGGGTTATAATGGCTACACCTTC.

V and J are TRBV6-1 and TRBJ2-1; tentative D call: TRBD2 (6 bases). Germline CDR1 and CDR2: MNHNS and SASEGT. This CDR3 comprises 15 residues. Trimming took off 3 bases at V and 6 bases at J, with 15 bases between the two ends. The CDR3 protein is CASSDAGTVFNEQFF. CDR3 coding DNA: TGTGCCAGCAGTGATGCCGGGACTGTTTTCAATGAGCAGTTCTTC.

The chain couples TRBV6-4 to TRBJ2-2; D is possibly TRBD2 (7 bases). Germline-derived CDR1 and CDR2 are MRHNA and SNTAGT. The CDR3 is made up of 17 amino acids. V was pared by 7 bases and J by 2 bases, with 20 bases between. The CDR3 DNA follows: TGTGCCAGCACGCCCCAAGGACGGGGGGCAAACACCGGGGAGCTGTTTTTT. Protein product: CASTPQGRGANTGELFF.

This rearrangement joins TRBV18 to TRBJ1-1, with 8 nucleotides matching TRBD1. The ends lost 3 bases at V and 3 bases at J; junction bases unmatched: 6. In germline, CDR1 is KGHSH, CDR2 LQKENI. The CDR3 loop spans 15 amino acids. The CDR3 spells CASSPWTGIDTEAFF. CDR3 nucleotide sequence: TGTGCCAGCTCACCTTGGACAGGGATCGACACTGAAGCTTTCTTT.

V usage is TRBV10-3 and J usage is TRBJ1-2; 7 bases are shared with TRBD1. CDR1 and CDR2 from the germline V gene are ENHRY and SYGVKD. The J segment lost 2 bases and the V segment lost 10 bases, leaving 7 bases of the junction unmatched. The CDR3 runs 13 residues. The CDR3 reads CASGTEKNYGYTF. In DNA form, the CDR3 reads TGTGCCAGTGGGACAGAGAAAAACTATGGCTACACCTTC.

The chain is built from TRBV25-1 and TRBJ2-7; 8 nucleotides agree with TRBD2. V gave up 2 bases and J gave up 2 bases; unmatched junction bases: 11. CDR1 is MGHDK and CDR2 is SYGVNS in the germline V gene. This CDR3 is 17 amino acids long. The CDR3 region has the DNA TGTGCCAGCAGTGAAGGAAGGACCGCGGGAGGCACCTACGAGCAGTACTTC. Its protein product is CASSEGRTAGGTYEQYF.

The genes are TRBV4-1 and TRBJ2-3, with D possibly being TRBD1 (8 bases). Trimming took off 3 bases at V and 3 bases at J, with 13 bases between the two ends. This CDR3 contains 15 residues. CDR1 and CDR2 (germline): MGHRA, YSYEKL. The CDR3 loop reads CASSQDREGTDTQYF. For the CDR3, the DNA is TGCGCCAGCAGCCAGGACAGGGAGGGAACAGATACGCAGTATTTT.

The rearrangement links TRBV28 to TRBJ2-7, with TRBD2 matching over 12 bases. The length of the CDR3 is 17 residues. Per germline, CDR1 MDHEN and CDR2 SYDVKM. V dropped 4 bases and J dropped 0; count of bases not matched to a gene: 7. CDR3 loop: CASSSGLAGIRSYEQYF. For the CDR3, the DNA is TGTGCCAGCAGTTCCGGACTAGCGGGAATCCGCTCCTACGAGCAGTACTTC.

The V and J genes are TRBV18 and TRBJ1-1, with a tentative D call TRBD1 (6 bases). Germline V gene lookup returns CDR1 KGHSH and CDR2 LQKENI. The CDR3 is 15 residues long. V was cut by 8 bases and J by 6 bases, with 22 bases left in between. CDR3 coding DNA: TGTGCCAGCGCCAACCGGGACACGGGAGGAGCTGAAGCTTTCTTT. Translated: CASANRDTGGAEAFF.

J is TRBJ1-1 and V is TRBV6-5; 9 bases align to TRBD1. The CDR3 length is 15 residues. V was pared by 6 bases and J by 1 base, with 6 bases of the junction left unmatched. Germline values: CDR1 MNHEY, CDR2 SVGAGI. The CDR3 loop is CASSHGTGTNTEAFF. CDR3 bases: TGTGCCAGCAGCCACGGGACAGGGACGAACACTGAAGCTTTCTTT.

The V and J genes are TRBV7-2 and TRBJ1-5; the D gene is possibly TRBD1 (5 bases). The germline V gene has CDR1 SGHTA and CDR2 FQGNSA. The CDR3 has 16 amino acids. Trimming took off 2 bases at V and 0 bases at J, with 11 bases between the two ends. For the CDR3, the DNA is TGTGCCAGCAGCTTATATGACAGCTATAGCAATCAGCCCCAGCATTTT. This gives the protein CASSLYDSYSNQPQHF.

The rearrangement joins TRBV4-1 to TRBJ2-5, with TRBD1 matching 9 bases. Germline lookup yields CDR1 MGHRA and CDR2 YSYEKL. The CDR3 runs 17 residues. The V gene end was trimmed by 0 bases and the J gene end by 2 bases; junction bases not matched to a gene: 7. Here the CDR3 reads CASSQDTRDREQETQYF. DNA of the CDR3: TGCGCCAGCAGCCAAGATACCCGGGACAGGGAACAAGAGACCCAGTACTTC.

CDR3 in amino acids: CASTPGTSGGELFF. The CDR3 DNA follows: TGTGCCAGCACCCCCGGGACTAGCGGAGGGGAGCTGTTTTTT. The chain joins TRBV5-6 to TRBJ2-2; 11 bases fit TRBD2. This CDR3 contains 14 residues. V dropped 6 bases and J dropped 8; count of bases not matched to a gene: 6. In germline, CDR1 is SGHDT, CDR2 YYEEEE.

This clone was counted once. This CDR3 is CASSLSGSEAFF. In nucleotides, the CDR3 is TGTGCCAGCAGCTTAAGCGGTTCCGAAGCTTTCTTT. The rearrangement links TRBV7-6 to TRBJ1-1; D not certain. CDR1 and CDR2 from the germline V gene are SGHVS and FNYEAQ. The CDR3 contains 12 residues. The ends were cut back, 2 bases at V and 8 bases at J, with 9 bases in the middle.

The genes are TRBV9 and TRBJ1-2; TRBD1 matches at 12 bases. Germline loops: CDR1 SGDLS, CDR2 YYNGEE. The CDR3 runs 15 residues. V gave up 8 bases and J gave up 0 bases; unmatched junction bases: 5. CDR3 amino acids: CASRGTGGPNYGYTF. The CDR3 nucleotides read TGTGCCAGTCGGGGGACAGGGGGCCCTAACTATGGCTACACCTTC.

The rearrangement joins TRBV29-1 to TRBJ2-3; D not resolved. This CDR3 has 14 amino acids. The germline gives CDR1 SQVTM, CDR2 ANQGSEA. V lost 4 bases and J lost 0, with 11 bases in between. This chain's CDR3 is CSVVGPTSTDTQYF. In nucleotides, the CDR3 is TGCAGCGTTGTTGGGCCGACAAGCACAGATACGCAGTATTTT.

This rearrangement joins TRBV28 to TRBJ2-4; 8 nucleotides match TRBD1. The CDR3 is 14 residues long. Germline CDR1 and CDR2: MDHEN and SYDVKM. V trimming: 4 bases; J trimming: 6 bases; junction bases outside the gene matches: 5. The CDR3 is CASSSTGGTNIQYF. DNA for the CDR3: TGTGCCAGCAGTTCAACAGGGGGGACAAACATTCAGTACTTC.

The chain uses TRBV27 and TRBJ2-7; D may be TRBD1 (6 bases). Germline-derived CDR1 and CDR2 are MNHEY and SMNVEV (reference sequence). Trimming pared 8 bases from V and 4 bases from J, leaving 18 bases between. There are 14 residues in the CDR3. CDR3 sequence: CASLTGFSDYEQYF. The DNA of the CDR3 is TGTGCCAGCCTAACAGGGTTCAGTGATTACGAGCAGTACTTC.